These 15 T cell receptor beta chains share one sample of origin, sequenced in a study of T cells after yellow fever vaccination (dated by TCRdb to between 2018 and 2020). Libraries were built with 5' RACE. The sequencer was an Illumina HiSeq 2500. In-frame beta chains were kept once TCRdb had trimmed the public reads at Q25 with fastp and called clones with MiXCR. Rows with a matching CDR3 protein are joined into one entry that keeps the most common DNA and genes. The sample profile shows more than 250,000 distinct CDR3 sequences; around 6.8% of them were found once. 15% to 20% of the sample goes to the ten largest clones. Reading the label with the study, this specimen's treatment or condition is: live attenuated yellow fever vaccine strain. This sample comprised PBMCs, obtained around 45 days after the first yellow fever vaccination. Receptor source: a man aged 18 to 29 who received the YFV17D yellow fever vaccine.

This clonotype was picked up a small number of times. CDR3 sequence reads: CASSSRTGGGQPQHF. The CDR3 DNA is TGTGCCAGCAGTTCCAGGACAGGGGGAGGTCAGCCCCAGCATTTT. V is TRBV6-5 and J is TRBJ1-5; TRBD1 agrees at 10 bases. The V gene end was trimmed by 4 bases and the J gene end by 6 bases; junction bases not matched to a gene: 6. This CDR3 is 15 amino acids long. From germline, CDR1 is MNHEY and CDR2 SVGAGI.

V gene TRBV5-1 combines with J gene TRBJ1-2; no definite D call. V lost 0 bases and J 6 bases, leaving 12 bases between the germline ends. This CDR3 has 14 residues. In germline, CDR1 is SGHRS, CDR2 YFSETQ. CDR3 loop: CASSLGPPNDGYTF. CDR3 sequence (DNA): TGCGCCAGCAGCTTGGGCCCCCCCAATGATGGCTACACCTTC.

This clonotype was counted only a few times. This chain connects TRBV7-8 to TRBJ2-3; D is ambiguous. Germline loops: CDR1 SGHVS, CDR2 FQNEAQ. Trimming stripped 8 bases from V and 3 bases from J, with 15 bases between. This CDR3 is built from 14 residues. The chain's CDR3 is CASCDSRTTDTQYF. CDR3 nucleotide sequence: TGTGCCAGCTGTGACTCTAGAACTACAGATACGCAGTATTTT. Based on the CDR3 plus reference TRBV7-8 and TRBJ2-3, the full variable domain is GAGVSQSPRYKVAKRGQDVALRCDPISGHVSLFWYQQALGQGPEFLTYFQNEAQLDKSGLPSDRFFAERPEGSVSTLKIQRTQQEDSAVYLCASCDSRTTDTQYFGPGTRLTVL.

The rearrangement joins TRBV9 to TRBJ1-2; 8 bases map to TRBD1. The CDR3 has 15 amino acids. Germline V gene sequence: CDR1 SGDLS, CDR2 YYNGEE. V lost 3 bases and J lost 3; bases outside the gene matches: 7. CDR3 in amino acids: CASSADRTGHYGYTF. The CDR3 DNA is TGTGCCAGCAGCGCCGACCGGACAGGGCACTATGGCTACACCTTC.

This clonotype was seen many times. The chain combines TRBV12-3 or TRBV12-4 with TRBJ1-4; the D is unclear. This CDR3 comprises 12 residues. With 6 bases removed from V and 6 bases from J, the gap between germline ends came to 8 bases. The CDR3 protein is CASSEYYEKLFF. For the CDR3, the DNA is TGTGCCAGCAGCGAATATTATGAAAAACTGTTTTTT.

J is TRBJ1-5 and V is TRBV12-3 or TRBV12-4; D may be TRBD1 (5 bases). The CDR3 runs 15 residues. V lost 2 bases, J lost 4 bases, and 12 bases lay in between. This CDR3 is CASSLMSQANQPQHF. The CDR3, as DNA: TGTGCCAGCAGTTTAATGTCACAGGCTAATCAGCCCCAGCATTTT.

This clonotype was seen a handful of times. The rearrangement links TRBV6-1 to TRBJ2-7; D remains ambiguous. The V gene lost 0 bases and the J gene lost 0 bases, with 6 bases spanning the gap. CDR3 length: 14 residues. From germline, CDR1 is MNHNS and CDR2 SASEGT. CDR3 nucleotides: TGTGCCAGCAGTGAAGCAAGTCACTCCTACGAGCAGTACGTC. Amino acids: CASSEASHSYEQYV.

A few counts support this clonotype. V gene TRBV10-3 combines with J gene TRBJ2-1; TRBD2 matches at 7 bases. The CDR3 length is 14 residues. The V and J ends lost 2 bases and 9 bases, in that order; junction bases with no gene match: 7. CDR1 ENHRY and CDR2 SYGVKD come from the germline V gene. CDR3 in DNA: TGTGCCATCAGTGAGGGGAGGGACTGGGGTGAGCAGTTCTTC. Translating gives CAISEGRDWGEQFF.

This clonotype turned up a few times. The chain joins TRBV6-5 to TRBJ1-4, with a possible D match to TRBD1 (6 bases). V shed 0 bases and J shed 6 bases, with 14 bases lying between them. CDR1 is MNHEY and CDR2 is SVGAGI in the germline V gene. CDR3 length equals 16 residues. The CDR3 DNA reads TGTGCCAGCAGTTACTCAAGGACAGCGGGGGATGAAAAACTGTTTTTT. It specifies CASSYSRTAGDEKLFF.

This clonotype was found many times. The chain links TRBV12-3 or TRBV12-4 to TRBJ2-1, with 10 bases that match TRBD2. Trimming cost V 4 bases and J 5 bases; bases outside gene matches: 2. This CDR3 is built from 14 residues. CDR3 sequence reads: CASSSLAGDNEQFF. DNA of the CDR3: TGTGCCAGCAGTTCGCTAGCGGGGGACAATGAGCAGTTCTTC.

In this sample, this clonotype turned up many times. This chain links TRBV12-3 or TRBV12-4 with TRBJ1-1; D possibly corresponds to TRBD1 (5 bases). Trimming shortened V by 5 bases and J by 8 bases, and 21 bases separated the two germline ends. The CDR3 spans 15 residues. CDR3 amino acids: CASSTIHGGSTEAFF. CDR3 nucleotides: TGTGCCAGCAGTACTATTCACGGGGGTTCTACCGAAGCTTTCTTT.

V and J are TRBV27 and TRBJ1-4; TRBD1 matches 8 bases. There are 16 residues in the CDR3. Trimming took 6 bases from V and 2 from J; bases not matched to a gene: 8. Germline values: CDR1 MNHEY, CDR2 SMNVEV (reference sequence). The CDR3 is CASSFQTGDTNEKLFF. CDR3 DNA: TGTGCCAGCAGCTTCCAGACAGGGGACACTAATGAAAAACTGTTTTTT.

This clonotype was counted many times. The CDR3 sequence is CASSFVGDNEQYF. The CDR3 DNA reads as TGCGCCAGCAGCTTTGTAGGGGACAATGAGCAGTACTTC. The chain recombines TRBV5-1 with TRBJ2-7; D perhaps matches TRBD1 (6 bases). Germline V gene lookup returns CDR1 SGHRS and CDR2 YFSETQ. The CDR3 contains 13 residues. Trimming cost V 2 bases and J 7 bases, with 13 bases left between them.

The CDR3 nucleotides read TGTGCCAGCAGCGGGGCAGACCTTGAAGCTTTCTTT. Protein: CASSGADLEAFF. The J gene is TRBJ1-1, the V gene TRBV27; perhaps TRBD1 as D (5 bases). CDR1 and CDR2 (germline): MNHEY, SMNVEV (reference sequence). With 6 bases removed from V and 7 bases from J, the gap between germline ends came to 12 bases. The CDR3 is 12 amino acids.

Details on this clonotype: Compared with germline, one end of the junction differs, possibly owing to a read error. V is TRBV5-6 and J is TRBJ1-2, with 7 bases matching TRBD1. The CDR3 is 14 residues long. Germline CDR1 reads SGHDT; CDR2 reads YYEEEE. The CDR3: CASSWGTAPYGHTF. DNA of the CDR3: TGTGCCAGCAGCTGGGGGACAGCTCCCTATGGCCACACCTTC.